This T cell receptor beta chain was documented in a study of shared clonotypes between healthy human individuals. The length of the CDR3 is 15 residues. The ends were cut back, 0 bases at V and 3 bases at J, with 13 bases in the middle. In germline, CDR1 is SGHRS, CDR2 YFSETQ. Points from the study as a whole: Blood alone was sampled, and tissue repertoires likely differ. Across subsets, estimated richness was generally greater for naive than for memory populations.

This table comes from immunoSEQ multiplex PCR, and its TCRdb copy is limited to in-frame clones, with some not included. Here the sample spans roughly 1,800,000 clones, roughly 95% being singletons. About this clone: Its antigen remains unidentified.

Only CD45RO-negative cells positively selected for CCR7 counted as naive CD8 cells, so terminally differentiated effector memory CD45RA+ cells were excluded. The donor population consisted of healthy HIV-negative adults with no recent acute infections or vaccinations. All participating donors were Caucasian adults from Nashville, Tennessee. This sequence originates from a man between 18 and 29 years old in good health. The rearrangement links TRBV5-1 to TRBJ2-7; a possible D gene is TRBD1 (5 bases). The material sequenced was naive CD8+ T cells sorted from blood. This chain's CDR3 is CASSLERGYSYEQYF. CDR3 DNA: TGCGCCAGCAGCTTGGAAAGGGGCTACAGCTACGAGCAGTACTTC.